This T cell receptor beta chain originates from a study of blood T cell repertoires in COVID-19. As for the study in general: T cells, B-cell-depleted T cells, or PBMCs provided the cDNA or gDNA that served as material.

This CDR3 comprises 14 residues. CDR1 is ENHRY and CDR2 is SYGVKD in the germline V gene. Between the trimmed V and J ends, which lost 5 bases and 2 bases, there was a span of 12 bases. Original handling: Amplification of reference gene primers was used by the study to estimate nucleated cell counts. Assay: immunoSEQ multiplex PCR; the TCRdb copy retains only in-frame clones and omits some. V and J calls and clone size are given by that table; D and trimming were obtained from the DNA. The top ten clones hold under 4% of a sample with about 370,000 clones, around 90% of them seen once. Sequencing was performed on peripheral blood. The rearrangement joins TRBV10-3 to TRBJ1-2; possible D gene TRBD1, 6 bases. The clonotype comes from a woman younger than 45 with COVID-19, enrolled during active disease. For the CDR3, the DNA is TGTGCCATCAGTCGGGAGGGGGTAAACTATGGCTACACCTTC. As protein: CAISREGVNYGYTF.